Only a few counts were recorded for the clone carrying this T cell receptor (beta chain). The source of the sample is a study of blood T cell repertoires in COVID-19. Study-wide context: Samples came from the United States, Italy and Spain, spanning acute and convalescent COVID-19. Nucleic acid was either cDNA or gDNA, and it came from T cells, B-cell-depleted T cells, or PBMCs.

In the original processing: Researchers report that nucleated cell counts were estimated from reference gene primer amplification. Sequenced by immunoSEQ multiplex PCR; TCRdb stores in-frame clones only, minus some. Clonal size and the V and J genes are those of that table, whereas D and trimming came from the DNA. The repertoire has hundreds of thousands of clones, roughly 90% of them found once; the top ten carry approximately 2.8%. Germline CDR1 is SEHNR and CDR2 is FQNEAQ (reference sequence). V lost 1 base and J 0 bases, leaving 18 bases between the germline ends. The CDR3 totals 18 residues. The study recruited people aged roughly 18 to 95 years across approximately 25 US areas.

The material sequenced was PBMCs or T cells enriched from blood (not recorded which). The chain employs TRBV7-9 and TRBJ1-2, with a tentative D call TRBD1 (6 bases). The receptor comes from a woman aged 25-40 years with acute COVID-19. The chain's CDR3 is CASSLVDSPYSSNYGYTF. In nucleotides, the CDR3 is TGTGCCAGCAGCTTAGTGGACAGCCCATACTCTTCTAACTATGGCTACACCTTC.